The rows below give T cell receptor beta chains drawn from one sample of a study of beta chain features in type 1 diabetes. Clones were sequenced by immunoSEQ multiplex PCR, and TCRdb holds only the in-frame ones, with some missing. The sample yields about 160,000 clones, about 7.9% seen once. Sequences were obtained from central memory CD4+ T cells from blood. These receptors originate from a man aged 18 to 29 with type 1 diabetes. Each CDR3 is given without its conserved first and last residue.

j_gene: TRBJ1-5
len: 11
v_gene: TRBV2
CDR3aa: ASSGTGQQPQH

j_gene: TRBJ2-7
len: 12
v_gene: TRBV5-4
CDR3aa: ASSFSGRMNEQY

j_gene: TRBJ2-7
len: 13
v_gene: TRBV5-1
CDR3aa: ASSLGGTGSYEQY

j_gene: TRBJ2-3
len: 13
v_gene: TRBV28
CDR3aa: ASSRGQGGSDTQY

j_gene: TRBJ2-6
len: 15
v_gene: TRBV27
CDR3aa: ASSPKWADSGANVLT

j_gene: TRBJ1-1
len: 12
v_gene: TRBV12-5
CDR3aa: ASGMGQGNTEAF

j_gene: TRBJ2-1
len: 13
v_gene: TRBV28
CDR3aa: ASSLRGTGTDEQF

j_gene: TRBJ1-2
len: 11
v_gene: TRBV19
CDR3aa: ASSIQGNYGYT

j_gene: TRBJ2-3
len: 11
v_gene: TRBV10-2
CDR3aa: ASSEQGTDTQY

j_gene: TRBJ2-1
len: 14
v_gene: TRBV14
CDR3aa: ASSRGLAGVGNEQF

j_gene: TRBJ2-7
len: 12
v_gene: TRBV28
CDR3aa: ASRSTGAVYEQY

j_gene: TRBJ2-7
len: 12
v_gene: TRBV7-2
CDR3aa: ASSLGGTGGVQY

j_gene: TRBJ1-2
len: 11
v_gene: TRBV27
CDR3aa: ASSFKRAYGYT

j_gene: TRBJ2-7
len: 13
v_gene: TRBV7-9
CDR3aa: ASSLNGQGLYEQY

j_gene: TRBJ1-2
len: 13
v_gene: TRBV27
CDR3aa: ASRPGSPSNYGYT

j_gene: TRBJ2-5
len: 11
v_gene: TRBV29-1
CDR3aa: SVVRASRETQY

j_gene: TRBJ1-1
len: 10
v_gene: TRBV6-1
CDR3aa: ASSEEDRRAF

j_gene: TRBJ2-1
len: 16
v_gene: TRBV11-2
CDR3aa: ASSFRRLAGVSRNEQF

j_gene: TRBJ2-5
len: 12
v_gene: TRBV9
CDR3aa: ASSVTGLQETQY

j_gene: TRBJ2-2
len: 11
v_gene: TRBV19
CDR3aa: ASSMSRAGELF

j_gene: TRBJ1-2
len: 12
v_gene: TRBV19
CDR3aa: ASTPGTNPYGYT

j_gene: TRBJ1-6
len: 12
v_gene: TRBV6-6
CDR3aa: ASSRTGVGSPLH

j_gene: TRBJ2-7
len: 11
v_gene: TRBV29-1
CDR3aa: SVYDGTMSEQY

j_gene: TRBJ2-7
len: 10
v_gene: TRBV2
CDR3aa: AARDRGSVQY

j_gene: TRBJ2-3
len: 12
v_gene: TRBV28
CDR3aa: ASSPGQGTDTQY

j_gene: TRBJ2-2
len: 15
v_gene: TRBV27
CDR3aa: ASSLRGRGGWAGELF

j_gene: TRBJ1-1
len: 13
v_gene: TRBV5-1
CDR3aa: ASSSQGHPNTEAF